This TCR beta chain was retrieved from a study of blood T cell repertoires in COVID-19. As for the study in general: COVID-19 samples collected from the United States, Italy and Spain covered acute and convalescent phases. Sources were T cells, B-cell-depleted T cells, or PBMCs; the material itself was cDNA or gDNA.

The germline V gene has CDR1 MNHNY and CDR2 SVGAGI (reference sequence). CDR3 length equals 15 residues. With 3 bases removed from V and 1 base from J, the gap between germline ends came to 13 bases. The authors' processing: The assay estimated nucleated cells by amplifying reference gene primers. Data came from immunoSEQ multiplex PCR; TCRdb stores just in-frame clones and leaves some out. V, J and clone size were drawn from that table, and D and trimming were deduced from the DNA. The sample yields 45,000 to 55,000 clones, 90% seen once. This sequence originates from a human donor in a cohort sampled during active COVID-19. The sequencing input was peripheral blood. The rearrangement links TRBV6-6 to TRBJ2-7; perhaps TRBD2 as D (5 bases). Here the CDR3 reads CASSYGTSGSYEQYF. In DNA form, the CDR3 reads TGTGCCAGCAGTTATGGTACTAGTGGTTCCTACGAGCAGTACTTC.